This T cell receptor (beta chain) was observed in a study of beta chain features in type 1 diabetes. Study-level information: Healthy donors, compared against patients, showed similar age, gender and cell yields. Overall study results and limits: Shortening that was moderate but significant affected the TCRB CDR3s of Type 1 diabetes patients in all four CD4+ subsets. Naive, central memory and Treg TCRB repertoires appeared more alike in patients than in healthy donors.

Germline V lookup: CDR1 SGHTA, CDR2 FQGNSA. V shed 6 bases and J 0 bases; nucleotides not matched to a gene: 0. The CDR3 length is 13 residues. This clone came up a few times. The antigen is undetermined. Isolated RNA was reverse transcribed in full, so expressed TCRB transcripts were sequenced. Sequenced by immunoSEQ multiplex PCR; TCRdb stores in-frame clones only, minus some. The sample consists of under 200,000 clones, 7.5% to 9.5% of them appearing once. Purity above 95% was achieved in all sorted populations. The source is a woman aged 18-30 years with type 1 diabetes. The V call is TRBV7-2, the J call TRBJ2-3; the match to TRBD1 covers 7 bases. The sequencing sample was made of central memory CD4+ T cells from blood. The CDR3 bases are TGTGCCAGCAGGACAGGGAGCACAGATACGCAGTATTTT. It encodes CASRTGSTDTQYF.